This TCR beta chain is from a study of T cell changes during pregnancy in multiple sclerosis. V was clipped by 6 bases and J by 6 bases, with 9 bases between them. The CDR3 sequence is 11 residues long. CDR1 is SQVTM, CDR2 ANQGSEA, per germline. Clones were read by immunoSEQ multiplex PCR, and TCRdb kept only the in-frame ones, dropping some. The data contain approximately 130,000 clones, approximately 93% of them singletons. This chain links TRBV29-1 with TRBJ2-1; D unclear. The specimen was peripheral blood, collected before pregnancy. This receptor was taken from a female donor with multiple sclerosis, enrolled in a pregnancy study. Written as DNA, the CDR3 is TGCAGCGTCCCATATAGCAATGAGCAGTTCTTC. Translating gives CSVPYSNEQFF.